The 25 T cell receptor beta chains below all came from one sample that was sequenced in a study of cytomegalovirus exposure and HLA in healthy donors. It was with 60 Vbeta and 13 Jbeta primers that the PCR ran. Assay: immunoSEQ multiplex PCR; the TCRdb copy retains only in-frame clones and omits some. The sample shows roughly 120,000 clones, 65% to 80% of them seen only once. The specimen was PBMCs. The receptors derive from a woman aged 40 to 50 in good health and CMV-seropositive.

This clone was detected only a few times. J is TRBJ2-3 and V is TRBV30, with a weak D call TRBD1 (6 bases). V gave up 5 bases and J gave up 4 bases, with 13 bases separating them. From germline, CDR1 is GTSNPN and CDR2 SVGIG (reference sequence). The CDR3 loop spans 13 amino acids. CDR3 region: CAWQEDRPDTQYF. The DNA for the CDR3 is TGTGCCTGGCAGGAGGACAGACCAGATACGCAGTATTTT.

The CDR3 DNA is TGTGCCAGCAGTTACTCCGGGGTCAATGAGCAGTTCTTC. Translating gives CASSYSGVNEQFF. This chain uses TRBV6-5 with TRBJ2-1, with D tentatively TRBD2 (5 bases). This CDR3 has 13 amino acids. Per germline, CDR1 MNHEY and CDR2 SVGAGI. The germline V and J ends were trimmed by 0 bases and 6 bases, with 6 bases remaining between them.

This clone has just a few counts. This sample also contains other DNA sequences that code for the same CDR3. The chain combines TRBV10-2 with TRBJ2-5; 7 nucleotides match TRBD2. After removal of 3 bases from V and 4 bases from J, the junction contained 14 bases not matched to a gene. The CDR3 has 17 amino acids. Germline V gene lookup returns CDR1 WSHSY and CDR2 SAAADI. DNA of the CDR3: TGCGCCAGCAGTGACATTTTTGGGGGAGGGCCAGGAGAGACCCAGTACTTC. Translation: CASSDIFGGGPGETQYF.

This clone was seen once. J is TRBJ1-2 and V is TRBV25-1; D may be TRBD1 (6 bases). The germline gives CDR1 MGHDK, CDR2 SYGVNS. Trimming took off 3 bases at V and 10 bases at J, with 18 bases between the two ends. This CDR3 comprises 14 residues. This chain's CDR3 is CASSDPQGGRYYTF. The CDR3 DNA reads TGTGCCAGCAGTGATCCTCAAGGGGGTCGATACTACACCTTC.

The chain is built from TRBV6-5 and TRBJ2-5; no firm D call. Gene TRBJ2-7 matches the end of the DNA better, so the J call may be wrong. The CDR3 sequence is 15 residues long. Germline CDR1 reads MNHEY; CDR2 reads SVGAGI. This CDR3 is CASSYSGSFSYEQYF. CDR3 sequence (DNA): TGTGCCAGCAGTTACTCGGGCAGTTTCTCCTACGAGCAGTACTTC.

The rearrangement links TRBV7-2 to TRBJ1-3; weak D call: TRBD1 (6 bases). The V end lost 3 bases, the J end lost 4 bases, and 19 bases lay between the germline ends. Germline V gene data show CDR1 as SGHTA and CDR2 as FQGNSA. The CDR3 is made up of 17 amino acids. This CDR3 is CASSFSAGGGAGNTIYF. DNA of the CDR3: TGTGCCAGCAGCTTCTCTGCCGGGGGGGGCGCGGGAAACACCATATATTTT. The variable domain in full, completed from reference TRBV7-2 and TRBJ1-3, reads GAGVSQSPSNKVTEKGKDVELRCDPISGHTALYWYRQSLGQGLEFLIYFQGNSAPDKSGLPSDRFSAERTGGSVSTLTIQRTQQEDSAVYLCASSFSAGGGAGNTIYFGEGSWLTVV.

This clone came up once. This chain connects TRBV18 to TRBJ2-1; D may be TRBD1 (5 bases). Germline CDR1 KGHSH, CDR2 LQKENI. The CDR3 sequence is 16 residues long. V dropped 6 bases and J dropped 0 bases, with 15 bases sitting between them. The CDR3 DNA follows: TGTGCCAGCTCCCTCAGGACAACCAGCTCCTACAATGAGCAGTTCTTC. Protein product: CASSLRTTSSYNEQFF.

This clone was counted once. The chain recombines TRBV7-2 with TRBJ1-2; D gene unclear. This CDR3 has 12 residues. Germline CDR1 is SGHTA and CDR2 is FQGNSA. V lost 4 bases and J lost 2, with 5 bases in between. DNA of the CDR3: TGTGCCAGCAGCTCCCGGAACTATGGCTACACCTTC. It encodes CASSSRNYGYTF.

The chain couples TRBV7-2 to TRBJ2-1; 10 positions match TRBD2. The CDR3 is 16 residues long. CDR1 and CDR2 (germline): SGHTA, FQGNSA. The junction had 8 bases not matched to a gene; V was cut back by 5 bases and J by 4 bases. The CDR3, as DNA: TGTGCCAGCAGCCCTTTGACTAGCGGGTCGTACAATGAGCAGTTCTTC. This gives the protein CASSPLTSGSYNEQFF.

DNA for the CDR3: TGTGCCAGCAGACGGGACAGGGTGACCTACGAGCAGTACTTC. Its protein is CASRRDRVTYEQYF. The genes are TRBV6-5 and TRBJ2-5; 9 nucleotides line up with TRBD1. The DNA matches TRBJ2-7 better at its end, which makes the J call doubtful. Germline V gene lookup returns CDR1 MNHEY and CDR2 SVGAGI. The CDR3 runs 14 residues.

The chain couples TRBV5-1 to TRBJ2-3, with TRBD1 identical over 7 bases. CDR1 is SGHRS and CDR2 is YFSETQ in the germline V gene. The CDR3 contains 15 residues. V lost 5 bases, J lost 1 base, and 7 bases stayed unmatched. CDR3 protein: CASRQDRTRTDTQYF. CDR3 coding DNA: TGCGCCAGCAGACAGGACAGGACCCGCACAGATACGCAGTATTTT.

The rearrangement joins TRBV2 to TRBJ2-7; 11 nucleotides align to TRBD2. The CDR3 runs to 15 residues. Unmatched junction bases numbered 6, after V lost 1 base and J lost 7 bases. CDR1 is SNHLY, CDR2 FYNNEI, per germline. The CDR3 here is CASSEDLAGGEEQYF. The CDR3 bases are TGTGCCAGCAGTGAAGACCTAGCGGGGGGTGAAGAGCAGTACTTC. The whole variable domain, filled in from reference TRBV2 and TRBJ2-7, reads EPEVTQTPSHQVTQMGQEVILRCVPISNHLYFYWYRQILGQKVEFLVSFYNNEISEKSEIFDDQFSVERPDGSNFTLKIRSTKLEDSAMYFCASSEDLAGGEEQYFGPGTRLTVT.

This clone came up a few times. The V gene is TRBV4-1, the J gene TRBJ2-7, with 10 bases identical to TRBD1. Trimming cost V 3 bases and J 2 bases; bases outside gene matches: 4. The CDR3 is 15 residues long. The germline gives CDR1 MGHRA, CDR2 YSYEKL. DNA of the CDR3: TGCGCCAGCAGCCAGTCCGGGACAGGGGCCTACGAGCAGTACTTC. This codes for CASSQSGTGAYEQYF.

J is TRBJ2-3 and V is TRBV19, with TRBD2 matching 9 bases. Germline lookup yields CDR1 LNHDA and CDR2 SQIVND (reference sequence). V dropped 5 bases and J dropped 6; count of bases not matched to a gene: 12. The CDR3 has 16 residues. The CDR3 reads CASSPRGSGRTDTQYF. For the CDR3, the DNA is TGTGCCAGTAGTCCCAGGGGTAGCGGGAGAACGGATACGCAGTATTTT.

This chain connects TRBV11-3 to TRBJ1-1; 7 positions match TRBD1. The CDR3 runs to 13 residues. Germline V gene sequence: CDR1 SGHNT, CDR2 YENEEA. J was trimmed by 8 bases and V by 5 bases; bases with no gene match: 8. The chain's CDR3 is CASSLTGEAEAFF. In DNA form, the CDR3 reads TGTGCCAGCAGCCTAACAGGGGAGGCGGAAGCTTTCTTT.

The chain has TRBV6-5 and TRBJ1-2; D call uncertain. The V gene's germline CDR1 is MNHEY and CDR2 SVGAGI. The CDR3 is 14 amino acids. V lost 0 bases to trimming and J lost 6 bases, with 11 bases between them. CDR3 region: CASSYSAGRNGYTF. CDR3 DNA: TGTGCCAGCAGTTACTCGGCAGGTCGGAATGGCTACACCTTC.

The chain has TRBV20-1 and TRBJ2-7; no clear D. With 3 bases removed from V and 1 base from J, the gap between germline ends came to 4 bases. Germline V gene lookup returns CDR1 DFQATT and CDR2 SNEGSKA (reference sequence). The CDR3 extends over 11 amino acids. CDR3 coding DNA: TGCAGTGCTAGGAGGTCCTACGAGCAGTACTTC. Protein product: CSARRSYEQYF.

J is TRBJ1-4 and V is TRBV4-1, with 7 bases that match TRBD1. Looked up from germline, CDR1 is MGHRA and CDR2 is YSYEKL. The CDR3 runs 16 residues. Trimming took 4 bases from V and 6 from J; bases not matched to a gene: 11. CDR3 amino acids: CASSLDGAGGYEKLFF. In DNA form, the CDR3 reads TGCGCCAGCAGCCTAGACGGGGCAGGGGGATATGAAAAACTGTTTTTT.

The gene calls are TRBV6-1 and TRBJ1-4; no definite D call. The CDR3 is 10 amino acids. Trimming took 10 bases from V and 7 from J, leaving 7 bases between them. The V gene's germline CDR1 is MNHNS and CDR2 SASEGT. The CDR3 reads CATLFEKLFF. The CDR3, as DNA: TGTGCCACCCTCTTTGAAAAACTGTTTTTT.

The V call is TRBV29-1, the J call TRBJ2-1; 13 nucleotides match TRBD2. CDR1 is SQVTM, CDR2 ANQGSEA, per germline. The CDR3 spans 15 residues. J lost 6 bases, V lost 5 bases, and 7 bases had no gene match. The CDR3 region has the DNA TGCAGCGTTTCAACTAGCGGGGGGGCGCTCAATGAGCAGTTCTTC. As protein: CSVSTSGGALNEQFF.

The CDR3 bases are TGCGCCAGCAGCCATATTCGGCAGGGCAATGAGCAGTTCTTC. Its protein is CASSHIRQGNEQFF. The chain employs TRBV4-3 and TRBJ2-1; possibly TRBD1 for D (5 bases). The CDR3 covers 14 residues. The germline V gene encodes CDR1 LGHNA and CDR2 YSLEER. The V end lost 3 bases, the J end lost 6 bases, and 12 bases lay between the germline ends.

The V and J genes are TRBV18 and TRBJ2-4, with TRBD1 matching over 8 bases. Trimming cost V 0 bases and J 0 bases; bases outside gene matches: 7. Germline CDR1 is KGHSH and CDR2 is LQKENI. The CDR3 sequence is 18 residues long. In nucleotides, the CDR3 is TGTGCCAGCTCACCACCGTCTCAGGGGGCAAAAGCCAAAAACATTCAGTACTTC. It encodes CASSPPSQGAKAKNIQYF.

Concerning this clone: A junction end diverges from the germline sequence, so it may reflect a read error. The gene calls are TRBV5-6 and TRBJ1-4; tentative D call: TRBD1 (5 bases). The V gene's germline CDR1 is SGHDT and CDR2 YYEEEE. There are 15 residues in the CDR3. CDR3 nucleotides: TGTGCCAGCAGCTTGCAGGGCCAACCGGGGGAAAAACTGTTCTTT. Its protein is CASSLQGQPGEKLFF.

The chain carries TRBV5-4 and TRBJ2-5, with D perhaps TRBD1 (6 bases). The CDR3 has 14 residues. The V end was cut by 3 bases, the J end by 4 bases, with 13 bases between. The germline gives CDR1 SGHNT, CDR2 YYREEE (reference sequence). CDR3 in DNA: TGTGCCAGCAGCTGGGGGCAGGGTGGAGAGACCCAGTACTTC. Amino acids: CASSWGQGGETQYF.

The chain carries TRBV25-1 and TRBJ1-1; possibly TRBD1 for D (6 bases). The V gene's germline CDR1 is MGHDK and CDR2 SYGVNS. This CDR3 contains 15 residues. V shed 5 bases and J shed 5 bases, with 18 bases lying between them. CDR3 residues: CASSPQGTIGTEAFF. DNA for the CDR3: TGTGCCAGCAGTCCCCAAGGGACAATCGGGACTGAAGCTTTCTTT.